Shown below are 17 T cell receptor beta chains from a single sample sequenced in a study of shared clonotypes between healthy human individuals. Libraries were prepared by immunoSEQ multiplex PCR; TCRdb keeps only in-frame clonotypes and omits some of them. This sample has about half a million clones, with around 75% found just once. The sequenced sample consisted of PBMCs. Receptors were obtained from a woman aged 40 to 50 in good health. Some clones in this sample may be carry-over from other donors' samples.

In this sample, this clone turned up a few times. The gene calls are TRBV9 and TRBJ1-4; D might be TRBD1 (5 bases). The germline V gene encodes CDR1 SGDLS and CDR2 YYNGEE. The V end lost 2 bases, the J end lost 2 bases, and 7 bases lay between the germline ends. The CDR3 is 14 residues long. In nucleotides, the CDR3 is TGTGCCAGCAGCGTCGAGGGGACTAATGAAAAACTGTTTTTT. It translates to CASSVEGTNEKLFF.

The chain recombines TRBV10-3 with TRBJ2-1, with D unclear. The V gene lost 7 bases and the J gene lost 4 bases, with 8 bases spanning the gap. The germline V gene encodes CDR1 ENHRY and CDR2 SYGVKD. The CDR3 is 12 residues long. For the CDR3, the DNA is TGTGCCATCAAATCGGCGTACAATGAGCAGTTCTTC. It translates to CAIKSAYNEQFF.

The chain employs TRBV29-1 and TRBJ2-5; TRBD1 aligns across 7 bases. The CDR3 totals 14 residues. V shed 4 bases, J shed 1 base, and the junction held 6 bases outside the gene matches. Germline V gene data show CDR1 as SQVTM and CDR2 as ANQGSEA. The CDR3 nucleotides read TGCAGCGTTGCAGGGGGAGCGCTCCAAGAGACCCAGTACTTC. Translation gives CSVAGGALQETQYF.

The chain joins TRBV7-3 to TRBJ2-1; 13 bases are a match to TRBD2. Trimming removed 5 bases from V and 7 bases from J; junction bases left unmatched: 8. The CDR3 has 16 residues. CDR1 and CDR2 (germline): SGHTA, FQGTGA. The CDR3: CASSGRLAGGVNEQFF. As DNA, the CDR3 is TGTGCCAGCAGCGGGCGACTAGCGGGAGGAGTGAATGAGCAGTTCTTC.

The chain uses TRBV7-2 and TRBJ2-3; 7 bases fit TRBD2. J gave up 0 bases and V 4 bases, and 1 base lay outside the gene matches. From germline, CDR1 is SGHTA and CDR2 FQGNSA. The CDR3 is made up of 14 amino acids. In nucleotides, the CDR3 is TGTGCCAGCAGCTACGGGGGGAGCACAGATACGCAGTATTTT. Translated, it gives CASSYGGSTDTQYF.

The rearrangement links TRBV20-1 to TRBJ2-7; D assignment may be TRBD1 or TRBD2 (5 bases each). V lost 7 bases and J lost 2, with 9 bases in between. From germline, CDR1 is DFQATT and CDR2 SNEGSKA (reference sequence). The CDR3 is made up of 11 amino acids. This CDR3 is CSVMGPYEQYF. CDR3 nucleotide sequence: TGCAGTGTAATGGGACCCTACGAGCAGTACTTC.

The chain couples TRBV7-6 to TRBJ2-1, with no clear D. CDR1 is SGHVS, CDR2 FNYEAQ, per germline. CDR3 size: 12 residues. V was cut by 1 base and J by 5 bases, with 3 bases left in between. CDR3 protein: CASSLDHNEQFF. CDR3 bases: TGTGCCAGCAGCTTAGACCACAATGAGCAGTTCTTC. Together with reference TRBV7-6 and TRBJ2-1, the CDR3 gives the full variable domain: GAGVSQSPRYKVTKRGQDVALRCDPISGHVSLYWYRQALGQGPEFLTYFNYEAQQDKSGLPNDRFSAERPEGSISTLTIQRTEQRDSAMYRCASSLDHNEQFFGPGTRLTVL.

This sequence joins TRBV7-2 and TRBJ2-1; TRBD2 agrees at 9 bases. This CDR3 contains 15 residues. Germline loops: CDR1 SGHTA, CDR2 FQGNSA. The V and J ends lost 3 bases and 6 bases, in that order; junction bases with no gene match: 6. In DNA form, the CDR3 reads TGTGCCAGCAGCTTGAGCGGGAGGATCCCCAATGAGCAGTTCTTC. It encodes CASSLSGRIPNEQFF.

The chain has TRBV19 and TRBJ2-5; 10 bases are a match to TRBD2. V trimming: 5 bases; J trimming: 1 base; junction bases outside the gene matches: 1. The CDR3 spans 14 residues. The germline V gene encodes CDR1 LNHDA and CDR2 SQIVND (reference sequence). The DNA for the CDR3 is TGTGCCAGTAGTCGACTAGCGGGCCAAGAGACCCAGTACTTC. It translates to CASSRLAGQETQYF. The variable domain in full, completed from reference TRBV19 and TRBJ2-5, reads DGGITQSPKYLFRKEGQNVTLSCEQNLNHDAMYWYRQDPGQGLRLIYYSQIVNDFQKGDIAEGYSVSREKKESFPLTVTSAQKNPTAFYLCASSRLAGQETQYFGPGTRLLVL.

The chain links TRBV11-2 to TRBJ2-5, with 15 positions matching TRBD2. The CDR3 extends over 18 amino acids. Per germline, CDR1 SGHAT and CDR2 FQNNGV. With V trimmed by 5 bases and J by 5 bases, 12 bases remained unmatched. The CDR3 bases are TGTGCCAGCAGCCCACCTCTGGGACTAGCGGGAGGCGGCGAGACCCAGTACTTC. This encodes CASSPPLGLAGGGETQYF.

This clone was seen a few times. The V gene is TRBV18, the J gene TRBJ2-1; a weak D match, TRBD1 (5 bases). The CDR3 runs to 13 residues. Trimming left V 5 bases short and J 9 bases short, with 14 bases between. Germline loops: CDR1 KGHSH, CDR2 LQKENI. The CDR3 DNA sequence: TGTGCCAGCTCAATACAGGTCAGTGCTGAGCAGTTCTTC. It encodes CASSIQVSAEQFF.

The rearrangement joins TRBV28 to TRBJ2-3; perhaps TRBD2 as D (6 bases). V was shortened by 7 bases and J by 10 bases, with 15 bases between the two germline ends. The CDR3 is 12 amino acids. CDR1 is MDHEN and CDR2 is SYDVKM in the germline V gene. This chain's CDR3 is CASMEGQIAQYF. In nucleotides, the CDR3 is TGTGCCAGCATGGAGGGCCAGATTGCGCAGTATTTT.

This clone was found many times. The chain links TRBV7-8 to TRBJ1-2; the D is unclear. Germline V gene lookup returns CDR1 SGHVS and CDR2 FQNEAQ. The CDR3 extends over 14 amino acids. The germline V and J ends were trimmed by 1 base and 5 bases, with 11 bases remaining between them. CDR3 in amino acids: CASSLGREVYGYTF. The CDR3 region has the DNA TGTGCCAGCAGCTTAGGAAGGGAGGTATATGGCTACACCTTC.

The chain carries TRBV10-2 and TRBJ2-5; D remains unclear. This CDR3 contains 16 residues. CDR1 and CDR2 (germline): WSHSY, SAAADI. V dropped 0 bases and J dropped 0 bases, with 11 bases sitting between them. CDR3 nucleotides: TGCGCCAGCAGTGAGTCGATCGGGCAGGACCAAGAGACCCAGTACTTC. Its protein is CASSESIGQDQETQYF.

In this sample, this clone turned up a few times. The gene calls are TRBV13 and TRBJ2-3; 10 bases line up with TRBD2. Per the germline V gene, CDR1 is PRHDT and CDR2 is FYEKMQ (reference sequence). The CDR3 runs 17 residues. V gave up 4 bases and J gave up 1 base; unmatched junction bases: 8. The CDR3 nucleotides are TGTGCCAGCAGCTCGGGGGGACTAGCGAACCGCACAGATACGCAGTATTTT. Protein product: CASSSGGLANRTDTQYF.

V gene TRBV27 combines with J gene TRBJ2-1; D remains ambiguous. Trimming took 6 bases from V and 9 from J, leaving 12 bases between them. The CDR3 has 12 amino acids. The germline V gene encodes CDR1 MNHEY and CDR2 SMNVEV (reference sequence). The CDR3 here is CASSSGLGEQFF. The DNA of the CDR3 is TGTGCCAGCAGCTCCGGCTTGGGTGAGCAGTTCTTC.

A single count supports this clone. The V and J genes are TRBV7-2 and TRBJ2-5; 10 nucleotides match TRBD1. The J call may be incorrect, as the DNA end agrees better with TRBJ2-7. In germline, CDR1 is SGHTA, CDR2 FQGNSA. The CDR3 sequence is 14 residues long. The CDR3 DNA reads TGTGCCAGCACAGCGGGGACAGGGGCCCACGAGCAGTACTTC. It codes for CASTAGTGAHEQYF.